This TCR beta chain was sequenced for a study of T cell changes during pregnancy in multiple sclerosis. Trimming took off 0 bases at V and 4 bases at J, with 13 bases between the two ends. CDR1 and CDR2 (germline): SGHRS, YFSETQ. This CDR3 spans 15 amino acids. Clones were read by immunoSEQ multiplex PCR, and TCRdb kept only the in-frame ones, dropping some. The sample records some 80,000 clones, approximately 89% being singletons. This clone was seen once. This sequence was found in a female donor with multiple sclerosis, enrolled in a pregnancy study. Sequenced material: peripheral blood, taken in the first trimester of pregnancy. This rearrangement joins TRBV5-1 to TRBJ2-5, with D unresolved. The CDR3 sequence is CASSLVRVASETQYF. The CDR3 nucleotides are TGCGCCAGCAGCTTGGTCCGGGTGGCTTCAGAGACCCAGTACTTC.